The subject of this entry is one T cell receptor beta chain. This sample was included in a study of T cell changes during pregnancy in multiple sclerosis. Looked up from germline, CDR1 is PRHDT and CDR2 is FYEKMQ (reference sequence). V gave up 6 bases and J gave up 3 bases, with 14 bases separating them. There are 14 residues in the CDR3. Clones were read by immunoSEQ multiplex PCR, and TCRdb kept only the in-frame ones, dropping some. The profile shows tens of thousands of clones, roughly 90% of them singletons. Sequenced here: CD8+ T cells from peripheral blood mononuclear cells, sampled before pregnancy. The clonotype comes from a female donor with multiple sclerosis, enrolled in a pregnancy study. The chain has TRBV13 and TRBJ2-5; perhaps TRBD2 as D (6 bases). The CDR3 is CASSEGTYKETQYF. CDR3 in DNA: TGTGCCAGCAGTGAGGGGACTTACAAAGAGACCCAGTACTTC.